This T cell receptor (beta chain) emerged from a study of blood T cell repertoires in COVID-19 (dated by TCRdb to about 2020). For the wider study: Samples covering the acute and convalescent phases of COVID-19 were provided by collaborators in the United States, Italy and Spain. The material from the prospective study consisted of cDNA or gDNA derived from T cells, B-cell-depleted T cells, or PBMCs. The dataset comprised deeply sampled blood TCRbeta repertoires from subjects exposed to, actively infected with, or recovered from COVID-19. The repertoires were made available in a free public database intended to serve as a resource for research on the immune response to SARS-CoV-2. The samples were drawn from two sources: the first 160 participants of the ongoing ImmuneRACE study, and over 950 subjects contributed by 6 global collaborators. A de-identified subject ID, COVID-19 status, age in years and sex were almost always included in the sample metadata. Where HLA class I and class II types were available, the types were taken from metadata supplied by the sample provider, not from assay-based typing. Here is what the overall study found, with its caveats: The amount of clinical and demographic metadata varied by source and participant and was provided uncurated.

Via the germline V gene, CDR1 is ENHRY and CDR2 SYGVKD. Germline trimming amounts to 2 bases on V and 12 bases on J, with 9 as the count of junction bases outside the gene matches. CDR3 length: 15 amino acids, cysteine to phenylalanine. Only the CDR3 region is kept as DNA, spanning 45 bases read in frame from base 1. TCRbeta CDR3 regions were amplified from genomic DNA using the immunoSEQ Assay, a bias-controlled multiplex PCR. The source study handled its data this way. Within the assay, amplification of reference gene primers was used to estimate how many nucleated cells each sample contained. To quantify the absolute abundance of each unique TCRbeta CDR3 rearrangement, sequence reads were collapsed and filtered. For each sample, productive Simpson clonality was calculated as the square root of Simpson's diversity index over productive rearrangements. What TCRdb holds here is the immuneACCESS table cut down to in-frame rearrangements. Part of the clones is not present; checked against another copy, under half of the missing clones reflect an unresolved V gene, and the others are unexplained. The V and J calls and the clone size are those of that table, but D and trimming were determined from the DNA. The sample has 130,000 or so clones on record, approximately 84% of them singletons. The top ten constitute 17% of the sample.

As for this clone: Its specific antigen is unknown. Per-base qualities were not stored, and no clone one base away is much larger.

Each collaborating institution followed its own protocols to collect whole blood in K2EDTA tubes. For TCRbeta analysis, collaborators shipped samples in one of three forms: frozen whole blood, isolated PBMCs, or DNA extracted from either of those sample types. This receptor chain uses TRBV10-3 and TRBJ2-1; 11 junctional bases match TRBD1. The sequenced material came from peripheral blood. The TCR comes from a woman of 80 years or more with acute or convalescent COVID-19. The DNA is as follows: TGTGCCATCAGTGAGCCCGGACAGGGGGCTGTTGGGCAGTTCTTC. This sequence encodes CAISEPGQGAVGQFF.